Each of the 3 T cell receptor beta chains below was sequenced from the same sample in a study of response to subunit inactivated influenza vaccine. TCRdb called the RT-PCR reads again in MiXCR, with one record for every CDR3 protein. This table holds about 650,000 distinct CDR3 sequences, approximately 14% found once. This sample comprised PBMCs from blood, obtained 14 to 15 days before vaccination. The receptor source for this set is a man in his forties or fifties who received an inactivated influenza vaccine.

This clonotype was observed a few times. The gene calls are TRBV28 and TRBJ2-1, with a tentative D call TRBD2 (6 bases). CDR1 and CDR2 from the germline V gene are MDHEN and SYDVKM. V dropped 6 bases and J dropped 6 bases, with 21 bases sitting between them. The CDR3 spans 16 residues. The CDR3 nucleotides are TGTGCCAGCAGCTCTATGGACTATCGGGTGATCAATGAGCAGTTCTTC. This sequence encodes CASSSMDYRVINEQFF.

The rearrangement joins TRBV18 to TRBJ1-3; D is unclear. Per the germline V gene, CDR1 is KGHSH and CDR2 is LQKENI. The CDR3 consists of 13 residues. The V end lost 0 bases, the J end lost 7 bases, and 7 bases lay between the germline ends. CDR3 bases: TGTGCCAGCTCACCACCCAGCCGGAACACCATATATTTT. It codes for CASSPPSRNTIYF.

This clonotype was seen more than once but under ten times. CDR3 DNA: TGTGCCATCAGTGAACACCCCAGGGGCAATCAGCCCCAGCATTTT. Its translation: CAISEHPRGNQPQHF. The chain joins TRBV10-3 to TRBJ1-5, with a weak D call TRBD1 (5 bases). The CDR3 is 15 amino acids. Trimming stripped 3 bases from V and 2 bases from J, with 11 bases between. The germline V gene has CDR1 ENHRY and CDR2 SYGVKD.